The clone carrying this T cell receptor beta chain was counted a single time. This specimen comes from a study of blood T cell repertoires in COVID-19. The V gene lost 4 bases and the J gene lost 4 bases, with 12 bases spanning the gap. Germline V gene sequence: CDR1 MNHEY, CDR2 SMNVEV (reference sequence). CDR3 length: 14 residues. Original processing methods: Amplification of reference gene primers was used by the study to estimate nucleated cell counts. TCRdb's copy holds only in-frame clones and misses some; the assay was immunoSEQ multiplex PCR. The D gene and trimming were derived from the DNA, and the V and J assignments and clone size from that table. Of under 300,000 clones listed, around 86% are singletons.

The chain couples TRBV27 to TRBJ2-3; tentative D call: TRBD2 (5 bases). The clonotype comes from a human donor in a cohort sampled during active COVID-19. Sequencing was carried out using peripheral blood. The CDR3 DNA sequence: TGTGCCAGCAGTTCCTACCCGAGGGCAGATACGCAGTATTTT. Amino acids: CASSSYPRADTQYF.